The 13 T cell receptor beta chains reported below all come from one sample, sequenced in a study of identical twins. MiXCR, run by TCRdb on the 5' RACE reads, gives a single entry per CDR3 protein. The data show 420,000 or so distinct CDR3 sequences, roughly 18% seen once. Material: naive T cells sorted from blood. The receptor source for this set is a man over 45 in good health.

The rearrangement joins TRBV7-8 to TRBJ1-2; D ambiguous. The CDR3 has 14 residues. Trimming took 5 bases from V and 0 from J, leaving 10 bases between them. In germline, CDR1 is SGHVS, CDR2 FQNEAQ. The CDR3 loop reads CASSRSRANYGYTF. The CDR3 DNA reads as TGTGCCAGCAGCCGTTCTCGCGCTAACTATGGCTACACCTTC.

This clonotype was counted between two and nine times. The V call is TRBV10-3, the J call TRBJ2-2; weak D call: TRBD1 (5 bases). Germline V gene sequence: CDR1 ENHRY, CDR2 SYGVKD. The CDR3 spans 14 residues. The germline V and J ends were trimmed by 6 bases and 1 base, with 9 bases remaining between them. The CDR3 is CAISRTGNTGELFF. The CDR3 DNA sequence: TGTGCCATCAGCCGCACAGGGAACACCGGGGAGCTGTTTTTT.

This clonotype has more than one count but fewer than ten. This chain joins TRBV15 and TRBJ2-2; D is unresolved. CDR1 is LNHNV, CDR2 YYDKDF, per germline (reference sequence). Trimming cost V 1 base and J 8 bases, with 2 bases left between them. The CDR3 spans 11 residues. CDR3 sequence reads: CATSRGGELFF. The CDR3 DNA reads TGTGCCACCAGCAGAGGGGGGGAGCTGTTTTTT.

This clonotype was found many times. The junction does not match germline at one end; this may be a read error. The CDR3 DNA sequence: TGTGCCAGCAACGACAGGGGGACAGTTTTGCACTTC. Translated, it gives CASNDRGTVLHF. J is TRBJ2-7 and V is TRBV6-2 or TRBV6-3; 9 bases are shared with TRBD1. The germline V gene has CDR1 MNHEY and CDR2 SVGEGT. This CDR3 has 12 residues.

This chain links TRBV10-3 with TRBJ2-7; the D gene is possibly TRBD1 (5 bases). V was cut by 10 bases and J by 2 bases, with 15 bases left in between. The CDR3 contains 13 residues. Germline loops: CDR1 ENHRY, CDR2 SYGVKD. Here the CDR3 reads CASTSGPPYEQYF. CDR3 in DNA: TGTGCCAGTACTTCAGGGCCGCCCTACGAGCAGTACTTC.

V usage is TRBV6-1 and J usage is TRBJ1-2; TRBD1 agrees at 7 bases. The CDR3 is 14 residues long. The V gene's germline CDR1 is MNHNS and CDR2 SASEGT. The V gene end was trimmed by 6 bases and the J gene end by 4 bases; junction bases not matched to a gene: 8. The CDR3 spells CASSGDREIYGYTF. CDR3 nucleotides: TGTGCCAGCAGCGGAGACAGGGAGATCTATGGCTACACCTTC.

V gene TRBV11-2 combines with J gene TRBJ2-1; D is undetermined. Trimming took off 2 bases at V and 10 bases at J, with 12 bases between the two ends. CDR3 length: 13 residues. CDR1 and CDR2 (germline): SGHAT, FQNNGV. The CDR3 region has the DNA TGTGCCAGCAGCTTACTGGGCCTCGGCGAGCAGTTCTTC. As protein: CASSLLGLGEQFF.

This clonotype was detected ten times or more. V gene TRBV7-2 combines with J gene TRBJ2-7; no clear D. The CDR3 runs to 14 residues. V dropped 5 bases and J dropped 3 bases, with 14 bases sitting between them. From germline, CDR1 is SGHTA and CDR2 FQGNSA. CDR3 nucleotides: TGTGCCAGCAGCATTGCCGACGGAGACTACGAGCAGTACTTC. It encodes CASSIADGDYEQYF.

The V call is TRBV20-1, the J call TRBJ2-3, with 7 bases lining up with TRBD2. Unmatched junction bases numbered 5, after V lost 5 bases and J lost 0 bases. The CDR3 totals 14 residues. The germline CDR1 and CDR2 sequences are DFQATT and SNEGSKA (reference sequence). Written as DNA, the CDR3 is TGCAGTGCTGGCGTAGCGGGTAGCACAGATACGCAGTATTTT. Protein product: CSAGVAGSTDTQYF.

This clonotype was seen repeatedly, ten times or more. V and J are TRBV10-3 and TRBJ1-2; a possible D gene is TRBD1 (6 bases). Trimming shortened V by 6 bases and J by 7 bases, and 18 bases separated the two germline ends. The CDR3 spans 14 residues. Looked up from germline, CDR1 is ENHRY and CDR2 is SYGVKD. The CDR3 protein is CAIRPTGPLGGYTF. The CDR3 DNA follows: TGTGCCATCAGACCGACAGGCCCCTTGGGTGGCTACACCTTC.

This clonotype was seen more than once but under ten times. This CDR3 reads CASSQKGAPDYGYTF. The CDR3 DNA is TGCGCCAGCAGCCAAAAGGGGGCCCCAGACTATGGCTACACCTTC. V gene TRBV4-1 combines with J gene TRBJ1-2; 7 bases are shared with TRBD1. This CDR3 has 15 amino acids. With 2 bases clipped from V and 3 bases from J, the junction kept 6 bases outside the gene matches. Germline CDR1 MGHRA, CDR2 YSYEKL.

A few counts support this clonotype. V and J are TRBV6-1 and TRBJ2-7; possibly TRBD2 for D (6 bases). CDR1 and CDR2 from the germline V gene are MNHNS and SASEGT. With 6 bases removed from V and 7 bases from J, the gap between germline ends came to 22 bases. CDR3 length: 15 residues. Written as DNA, the CDR3 is TGTGCCAGCAGCGTCCGGGACGCAGGACGGGGGGAGCAGTACTTC. Amino acids: CASSVRDAGRGEQYF.

This clonotype has at least ten counts. CDR3 loop: CASSHTSRREQFF. CDR3 bases: TGCGCCAGCAGCCATACAAGCAGGCGGGAGCAGTTCTTC. This chain links TRBV5-1 with TRBJ2-1, with D unresolved. Germline V gene sequence: CDR1 SGHRS, CDR2 YFSETQ. The germline V and J ends were trimmed by 4 bases and 10 bases, with 15 bases remaining between them. CDR3 length: 13 residues.